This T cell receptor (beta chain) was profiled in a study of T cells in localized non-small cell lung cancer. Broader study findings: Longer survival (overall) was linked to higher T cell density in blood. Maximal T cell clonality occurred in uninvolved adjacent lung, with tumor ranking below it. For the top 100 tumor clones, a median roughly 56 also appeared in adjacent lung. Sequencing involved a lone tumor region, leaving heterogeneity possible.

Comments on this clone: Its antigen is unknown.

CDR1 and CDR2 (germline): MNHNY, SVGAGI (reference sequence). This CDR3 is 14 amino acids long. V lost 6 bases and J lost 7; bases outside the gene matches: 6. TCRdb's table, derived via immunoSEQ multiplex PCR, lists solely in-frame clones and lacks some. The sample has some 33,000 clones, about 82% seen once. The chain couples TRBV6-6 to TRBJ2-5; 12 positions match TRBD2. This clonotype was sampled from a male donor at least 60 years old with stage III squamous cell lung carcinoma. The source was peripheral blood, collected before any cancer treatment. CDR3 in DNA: TGTGCCAGCAGGACTAGCGGGGGTGCGGGGACCCAGTACTTC. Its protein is CASRTSGGAGTQYF.